Shown below are 26 T cell receptor beta chains from a single sample sequenced in a study of blood T cell repertoires in COVID-19 (dated by TCRdb to about 2020). The library was built by means of the immunoSEQ multiplex PCR assay. TCRdb carries this immuneACCESS record with in-frame sequences only. Its versions omit some clonotypes, under half of them owing to an unresolved V gene in the studies checked, with the rest unexplained. This sample holds more than 200,000 clones; approximately 90% were observed only once. Roughly 2.7% of the sample belongs to the ten largest clones. The sequencing sample was made of peripheral blood. These receptors originate from a young man with COVID-19, enrolled during active disease.

This rearrangement joins TRBV6-2 or TRBV6-3 to TRBJ2-5; 8 nucleotides match TRBD2. Germline V lookup: CDR1 MNHEY, CDR2 SVGEGT. Trimming removed 2 bases from V and 2 bases from J; junction bases left unmatched: 7. CDR3 length: 16 amino acids. CDR3 protein: CASSYGRSGGQETQYF. CDR3 in DNA: TGTGCCAGCAGTTACGGCAGGAGCGGGGGTCAAGAGACCCAGTACTTC.

The rearrangement joins TRBV5-5 to TRBJ1-3; 7 bases match TRBD1. After removal of 3 bases from V and 2 bases from J, the junction contained 11 bases not matched to a gene. The CDR3 consists of 17 residues. Germline CDR1 SGHKS, CDR2 YYEKEE (reference sequence). CDR3 residues: CASSSSWTGETGNTIYF. The CDR3 DNA sequence: TGTGCCAGCAGCTCTTCTTGGACAGGCGAAACTGGAAACACCATATATTTT.

V usage is TRBV3-1 (or the pseudogene TRBV3-2) and J usage is TRBJ1-2; unclear D gene. V gave up 1 base and J gave up 4 bases, with 16 bases separating them. The CDR3 spans 16 residues. Germline values: CDR1 LGHDT, CDR2 YNNKEL (reference sequence). CDR3 amino acids: CASSQGVPGMFYGYTF. In DNA form, the CDR3 reads TGTGCCAGCAGCCAAGGAGTCCCCGGGATGTTCTATGGCTACACCTTC.

Only a few counts were recorded for this clone. CDR3 sequence reads: CASNRQGTTEAFF. The CDR3 DNA is TGTGCCAGCAATAGACAGGGGACCACTGAAGCTTTCTTT. The chain is built from TRBV2 and TRBJ1-1; 8 positions agree with TRBD1. CDR3 size: 13 residues. The V gene's germline CDR1 is SNHLY and CDR2 FYNNEI. The V and J ends lost 7 bases and 4 bases, in that order; junction bases with no gene match: 5.

The rearrangement links TRBV4-3 to TRBJ1-1; 11 bases match TRBD1. After removal of 0 bases from V and 2 bases from J, the junction contained 8 bases not matched to a gene. Per the germline V gene, CDR1 is LGHNA and CDR2 is YSLEER. The CDR3 is 18 amino acids. Written as DNA, the CDR3 is TGCGCCAGCAGCCAAGATCTGCCGGGACAGGGGGTTAACACTGAAGCTTTCTTT. It yields the protein CASSQDLPGQGVNTEAFF.

The CDR3 DNA reads TGCGCCAGCAGCTCACAGGGGGGCAATCAGCCCCAGCATTTT. This codes for CASSSQGGNQPQHF. V is TRBV5-1 and J is TRBJ1-5; the match to TRBD1 covers 8 bases. CDR3 length: 14 residues. V lost 3 bases, J lost 2 bases, and 1 base stayed unmatched. CDR1 and CDR2 (germline): SGHRS, YFSETQ.

The chain uses TRBV28 and TRBJ2-7; no clear D. Trimming stripped 7 bases from V and 4 bases from J, with 14 bases between. The CDR3 is made up of 13 amino acids. Germline loops: CDR1 MDHEN, CDR2 SYDVKM. The DNA for the CDR3 is TGTGCCAGCACCCCACACGAAAGATACGAGCAGTACTTC. Translating gives CASTPHERYEQYF.

This clone showed up many times. The V and J genes are TRBV2 and TRBJ1-4; D might be TRBD1 (6 bases). CDR3 length equals 16 residues. The V gene's germline CDR1 is SNHLY and CDR2 FYNNEI. The ends were cut back, 3 bases at V and 4 bases at J, with 15 bases in the middle. This chain's CDR3 is CASSDGVGTLNEKLFF. The CDR3 coding sequence is TGTGCCAGCAGTGATGGTGTAGGGACACTTAATGAAAAACTGTTTTTT. Supplemented by reference TRBV2 and TRBJ1-4, the full variable domain reads EPEVTQTPSHQVTQMGQEVILRCVPISNHLYFYWYRQILGQKVEFLVSFYNNEISEKSEIFDDQFSVERPDGSNFTLKIRSTKLEDSAMYFCASSDGVGTLNEKLFFGSGTQLSVL.

The chain carries TRBV12-3 or TRBV12-4 and TRBJ2-1, with D possibly being TRBD1 (6 bases). CDR3 length: 13 amino acids. V was trimmed by 7 bases and J by 2 bases, leaving 9 bases between them. The CDR3 nucleotides read TGTGCCAGCACCCCAGGGGCCTACAATGAGCAGTTCTTC. Protein sequence: CASTPGAYNEQFF.

Here the CDR3 reads CASSPGRGPYEQYF. The CDR3 nucleotides read TGTGCCAGCAGCCCGGGGAGGGGACCCTACGAGCAGTACTTC. The chain recombines TRBV7-2 with TRBJ2-7; 7 bases align to TRBD2. CDR1 SGHTA and CDR2 FQGNSA come from the germline V gene. This CDR3 is built from 14 residues. Losses at the gene ends were 5 bases for V and 2 bases for J; bases not matched to a gene: 6.

This chain joins TRBV19 and TRBJ2-1, with 8 bases that match TRBD2. V shed 4 bases, J shed 9 bases, and the junction held 8 bases outside the gene matches. Germline CDR1 is LNHDA and CDR2 is SQIVND (reference sequence). This CDR3 is built from 14 residues. The CDR3 loop is CASSRAGAWGEQFF. The CDR3 DNA reads as TGTGCCAGTAGTAGAGCGGGAGCGTGGGGTGAGCAGTTCTTC.

The chain couples TRBV7-8 to TRBJ1-5, with D perhaps TRBD1 (6 bases). The germline CDR1 and CDR2 sequences are SGHVS and FQNEAQ. CDR3 length: 20 residues. The V end lost 5 bases, the J end lost 0 bases, and 26 bases lay between the germline ends. Here the CDR3 reads CASSPTRVTGIKISNQPQHF. As DNA, the CDR3 is TGTGCCAGCAGCCCAACCCGGGTGACAGGAATAAAGATTAGCAATCAGCCCCAGCATTTT.

V and J are TRBV6-5 and TRBJ1-5; TRBD1 might be the D (6 bases). This CDR3 contains 14 residues. V was clipped by 4 bases and J by 4 bases, with 11 bases between them. Per germline, CDR1 MNHEY and CDR2 SVGAGI. For the CDR3, the DNA is TGTGCCAGCAGTTTAAGGGGGGGGAATCAGCCCCAGCATTTT. Translated, it gives CASSLRGGNQPQHF.

The chain uses TRBV7-3 and TRBJ2-1; possibly TRBD1 for D (6 bases). The CDR3 loop spans 15 amino acids. V was cut by 5 bases and J by 2 bases, with 13 bases left in between. Germline V gene sequence: CDR1 SGHTA, CDR2 FQGTGA. The CDR3 nucleotides read TGTGCCAGCAGCCCGGACAGTGGCACCTACAATGAGCAGTTCTTC. Protein: CASSPDSGTYNEQFF.

The chain joins TRBV6-2 or TRBV6-3 to TRBJ1-5; weak D call: TRBD1 (6 bases). V was trimmed by 0 bases and J by 2 bases, leaving 11 bases between them. Germline V gives CDR1 MNHEY, CDR2 SVGEGT. This CDR3 is 16 amino acids long. CDR3 region: CASSYSTGLRNQPQHF. CDR3 in DNA: TGTGCCAGCAGTTACTCGACAGGACTCCGCAATCAGCCCCAGCATTTT.

This clone was picked up a small number of times. The gene calls are TRBV5-6 and TRBJ1-2; TRBD1 is a possible D gene (5 bases). The CDR3 loop spans 15 amino acids. Trimming removed 0 bases from V and 6 bases from J, with 15 bases in between. In germline, CDR1 is SGHDT, CDR2 YYEEEE. The CDR3 nucleotides are TGTGCCAGCAGCTTGGGTAGGGGCGGTCCTGATGGCTACACCTTC. This codes for CASSLGRGGPDGYTF.

V and J are TRBV7-2 and TRBJ1-2; TRBD1 agrees at 9 bases. V gave up 5 bases and J gave up 3 bases; unmatched junction bases: 7. The CDR3 contains 15 residues. CDR1 and CDR2 (germline): SGHTA, FQGNSA. Here the CDR3 reads CASSPPGQGDYGYTF. The CDR3, as DNA: TGTGCCAGCAGCCCTCCGGGACAGGGTGACTATGGCTACACCTTC.

This clone came up a few times. The J gene is TRBJ2-1, the V gene TRBV11-3; 10 bases agree with TRBD2. This CDR3 has 17 residues. From germline, CDR1 is SGHNT and CDR2 YENEEA. With V trimmed by 5 bases and J by 2 bases, 9 bases remained unmatched. This CDR3 reads CASSAAHSGGAYNEQFF. The CDR3, as DNA: TGTGCCAGCAGCGCCGCCCACAGCGGGGGGGCCTACAATGAGCAGTTCTTC.

This chain joins TRBV7-2 and TRBJ1-2; TRBD1 is a possible D gene (5 bases). Germline CDR1 SGHTA, CDR2 FQGNSA. The V end lost 4 bases, the J end lost 8 bases, and 11 bases lay between the germline ends. This CDR3 contains 12 residues. The chain's CDR3 is CASSSDRDGYTF. Written as DNA, the CDR3 is TGTGCCAGCAGCTCTGACAGAGACGGCTACACCTTC.

This chain's CDR3 is CASSLRQIEFF. In nucleotides, the CDR3 is TGTGCCAGCAGCTTACGACAGATAGAGTTCTTC. V and J are TRBV7-3 and TRBJ2-1; maybe TRBD1 (5 bases). CDR1 SGHTA and CDR2 FQGTGA come from the germline V gene. The CDR3 has 11 residues. The V and J ends lost 2 bases and 14 bases respectively, with 10 bases between them. Full variable domain (rest looked up from reference TRBV7-3 and TRBJ2-1): GAGVSQTPSNKVTEKGKYVELRCDPISGHTALYWYRQSLGQGPEFLIYFQGTGAADDSGLPNDRFFAVRPEGSVSTLKIQRTERGDSAVYLCASSLRQIEFFGPGTRLTVL.

The chain recombines TRBV7-2 with TRBJ1-5, with 8 bases matching TRBD1. CDR1 is SGHTA and CDR2 is FQGNSA in the germline V gene. The CDR3 has 13 amino acids. V lost 4 bases, J lost 5 bases, and 1 base stayed unmatched. The CDR3 loop reads CASSSDRDQPQHF. The CDR3 nucleotides read TGTGCCAGCAGCTCGGACAGGGATCAGCCCCAGCATTTT. The full variable domain, completed using reference TRBV7-2 and TRBJ1-5, is GAGVSQSPSNKVTEKGKDVELRCDPISGHTALYWYRQSLGQGLEFLIYFQGNSAPDKSGLPSDRFSAERTGGSVSTLTIQRTQQEDSAVYLCASSSDRDQPQHFGDGTRLSIL.

V usage is TRBV29-1 and J usage is TRBJ2-2; D perhaps matches TRBD1 (5 bases). This CDR3 has 13 residues. V was clipped by 4 bases and J by 2 bases, with 8 bases between them. CDR1 is SQVTM, CDR2 ANQGSEA, per germline. The CDR3 DNA follows: TGCAGCGTTGCAGGGTCCAACACCGGGGAGCTGTTTTTT. Translation gives CSVAGSNTGELFF.

The chain employs TRBV28 and TRBJ1-5; D is ambiguous. From germline, CDR1 is MDHEN and CDR2 SYDVKM. V was trimmed by 2 bases and J by 2 bases, leaving 16 bases between them. CDR3 size: 17 residues. The CDR3 bases are TGTGCCAGCAGTTTACCCCCCGAGTTGGCGGGCAATCAGCCCCAGCATTTT. Its translation is CASSLPPELAGNQPQHF. Variable domain in full (rest from reference TRBV28 and TRBJ1-5): DVKVTQSSRYLVKRTGEKVFLECVQDMDHENMFWYRQDPGLGLRLIYFSYDVKMKEKGDIPEGYSVSREKKERFSLILESASTNQTSMYLCASSLPPELAGNQPQHFGDGTRLSIL.

This sequence joins TRBV7-9 and TRBJ1-1; the D gene is possibly TRBD1 (6 bases). The CDR3 is made up of 13 amino acids. Germline loops: CDR1 SEHNR, CDR2 FQNEAQ (reference sequence). Between the trimmed V and J ends, which lost 5 bases and 4 bases, there was a span of 11 bases. CDR3 amino acids: CASSQRGGTEAFF. The CDR3 DNA follows: TGTGCCAGCAGCCAACGAGGGGGCACTGAAGCTTTCTTT.

The genes are TRBV20-1 and TRBJ1-1, with D maybe TRBD1 (6 bases). V was clipped by 4 bases and J by 8 bases, with 11 bases between them. Germline loops: CDR1 DFQATT, CDR2 SNEGSKA (reference sequence). The CDR3 is 11 amino acids. Here the CDR3 reads CSATPGTEAFF. DNA for the CDR3: TGCAGTGCTACCCCCGGGACAGAAGCTTTCTTT.

The V and J genes are TRBV4-1 and TRBJ1-4; D is unresolved. CDR3 length: 15 amino acids. The germline V and J ends were trimmed by 0 bases and 5 bases, with 10 bases remaining between them. CDR1 MGHRA and CDR2 YSYEKL come from the germline V gene. The DNA for the CDR3 is TGCGCCAGCAGCCAAGATCCGGCGGGGAATGAAAAACTGTTTTTT. Amino acids: CASSQDPAGNEKLFF.